These 10 T cell receptor beta chains were sequenced from one sample in a study of naive and memory T cell subsets. An equimolar mix of two oligonucleotides served as the beta constant-region primer for TRBC1 and TRBC2. Ligated cDNA was amplified by four rounds of PCR with nested alpha and beta constant-region primers and SP2. A single record per CDR3 protein comes from TCRdb applying MiXCR to the UMI-ligation and nested PCR reads. The sample yields tens of thousands of distinct CDR3 sequences, 7% to 9% seen once. Material for sequencing was central memory CD8+ T cells from blood. The receptor set was obtained from a human donor in good health.

This clonotype has a count of ten or more. The V and J genes are TRBV19 and TRBJ1-2; D gene uncertain. With 5 bases removed from V and 0 bases from J, the gap between germline ends came to 19 bases. CDR1 and CDR2 (germline): LNHDA, SQIVND (reference sequence). The CDR3 length is 17 residues. This CDR3 is CASSWADSGSTNYGYTF. The CDR3 nucleotides are TGTGCCAGTAGTTGGGCGGACTCCGGCTCGACTAACTATGGCTACACCTTC.

This clonotype is labeled as medium-sized. The chain joins TRBV29-1 to TRBJ2-5; 8 bases align to TRBD2. CDR3 length: 15 amino acids. Looked up from germline, CDR1 is SQVTM and CDR2 is ANQGSEA. Losses at the gene ends were 1 base for V and 4 bases for J; bases not matched to a gene: 8. The CDR3 DNA is TGCAGCGTTGAAGGTCAAGCGGGAGTACGAGAGACCCAGTACTTC. It yields the protein CSVEGQAGVRETQYF.

The chain couples TRBV5-4 to TRBJ1-1; D is uncertain. Germline V lookup: CDR1 SGHNT, CDR2 YYREEE (reference sequence). The V end lost 7 bases, the J end lost 11 bases, and 21 bases lay between the germline ends. The CDR3 spans 13 residues. Written as DNA, the CDR3 is TGTGCCAGCCGACCTTGGGAGTACCCTGCTGCTTTCTTT. Amino acid sequence: CASRPWEYPAAFF.

This clonotype was seen many times. The chain employs TRBV20-1 and TRBJ1-1; tentative D call: TRBD1 (5 bases). The V end lost 3 bases, the J end lost 1 base, and 12 bases lay between the germline ends. CDR3 length: 14 amino acids. The germline V gene has CDR1 DFQATT and CDR2 SNEGSKA (reference sequence). The CDR3 is CSARAGLRNTEAFF. The CDR3 coding sequence is TGCAGTGCTAGGGCGGGACTCCGGAACACTGAAGCTTTCTTT.

The sample holds many counts of this clonotype. This chain joins TRBV20-1 and TRBJ1-1, with D possibly TRBD1 on 6 matching bases. Germline lookup yields CDR1 DFQATT and CDR2 SNEGSKA (reference sequence). CDR3 size: 14 residues. V lost 6 bases and J lost 4, with 18 bases in between. The CDR3 loop is CSATLLGGVTEAFF. DNA of the CDR3: TGCAGTGCCACCCTCTTGGGGGGCGTCACTGAAGCTTTCTTT.

This chain links TRBV25-1 with TRBJ2-5, with a tentative D call TRBD1 (6 bases). V was shortened by 1 base and J by 3 bases, with 18 bases between the two germline ends. The CDR3 is made up of 17 amino acids. The germline V gene encodes CDR1 MGHDK and CDR2 SYGVNS. The CDR3 DNA sequence: TGTGCCAGCAGTGAATCAAGCTCGATACAGGGCGAAGAGACCCAGTACTTC. It codes for CASSESSSIQGEETQYF.

By sample fraction, this clonotype is medium-sized (0.01 to 0.1%). The V and J genes are TRBV7-3 and TRBJ2-1; no reliable D call. The CDR3 is 14 residues long. Between the trimmed V and J ends, which lost 2 bases and 2 bases, there was a span of 7 bases. Germline V gene sequence: CDR1 SGHTA, CDR2 FQGTGA. This chain's CDR3 is CASSLPGPYNEQFF. CDR3 in DNA: TGTGCCAGCAGCTTACCAGGACCCTACAATGAGCAGTTCTTC.

This clonotype was recorded many times. The chain uses TRBV4-3 and TRBJ2-1; D might be TRBD2 (6 bases). V shed 0 bases and J shed 6 bases, with 18 bases lying between them. This CDR3 has 17 residues. Germline V CDR1 and CDR2: LGHNA, YSLEER. This CDR3 reads CASSQDTSSGPINEQFF. The CDR3 DNA reads TGCGCCAGCAGCCAAGACACGTCCAGCGGGCCTATCAATGAGCAGTTCTTC.

This chain links TRBV20-1 with TRBJ1-3; 8 positions match TRBD1. V gave up 1 base and J gave up 4 bases; unmatched junction bases: 12. This CDR3 is 17 amino acids long. CDR1 is DFQATT, CDR2 SNEGSKA, per germline (reference sequence). For the CDR3, the DNA is TGCAGTGCTAGAGGAGGTTACAGGGGGTTTAACGGAAACACCATATATTTT. Translating it yields CSARGGYRGFNGNTIYF.

The gene calls are TRBV6-1 and TRBJ2-7, with a possible D match to TRBD2 (6 bases). The V gene lost 6 bases and the J gene lost 0 bases, with 15 bases spanning the gap. The CDR3 length is 15 residues. Germline V gives CDR1 MNHNS, CDR2 SASEGT. The CDR3: CASSPSDGSSYEQYF. The CDR3 coding sequence is TGTGCCAGCAGCCCCTCGGACGGGAGCTCCTACGAGCAGTACTTC.